A selection of T cell receptor beta chains follows, all from one sample in a study of cytomegalovirus exposure and HLA in healthy donors. Assay: immunoSEQ multiplex PCR; the TCRdb copy retains only in-frame clones and omits some. The sample consists of some 98,000 clones, about 88% of them appearing once. Sequencing used PBMCs. Every receptor here comes from a man between 18 and 35 years old in good health and CMV-seropositive. Both conserved end residues are part of each CDR3. A D gene is named only where the DNA matches it firmly. Expanded clones get a size class; other rows say once, few or many, or leave the size out.

clone_size,d_call,j_call,v_call,cdr3_nt,cdr3_aa
few,NA,TRBJ2-2,TRBV5-4,TGTGCCAGCAGTTACGGACAAGCGCACACCGGGGAGCTGTTTTTT,CASSYGQAHTGELFF
NA,TRBD2,TRBJ2-5,TRBV2,TGTGCCAGCAGTGTTGGGACTAGCGGTCCCCCAGAGACCCAGTACTTC,CASSVGTSGPPETQYF
NA,TRBD1,TRBJ2-1,TRBV19,TGTGCCAGTAGTATGACAGGGGGTGAGCAGTTCTTC,CASSMTGGEQFF
few,NA,TRBJ2-5,TRBV7-8,TGTGCCAGCAGCGCCTGGACAGAGGCAGGGACCCAGTACTTC,CASSAWTEAGTQYF
NA,TRBD2,TRBJ2-3,TRBV9,TGTGCCAGCACCGGTAGCGGGAGGGCCGGGGATACGCAGTATTTT,CASTGSGRAGDTQYF
NA,NA,TRBJ1-5,TRBV5-1,TGCGCCAGCAGCTTGGCAGGGGCCGACAATCAGCCCCAGCATTTT,CASSLAGADNQPQHF
NA,TRBD2,TRBJ2-3,TRBV6-6,TGTGCCAGCAGTTACTCCATAGCGGGAGGGACAGATACGCAGTATTTT,CASSYSIAGGTDTQYF
NA,TRBD1,TRBJ2-7,TRBV28,TGTGCCAGCAGGAAACAGGGGGAGCAGTACTTC,CASRKQGEQYF
NA,TRBD2,TRBJ2-1,TRBV7-8,TGTGCCAGCAGCTTAGTGGGGACTAGCGGGAGTTGGAAGTTCTTC,CASSLVGTSGSWKFF
NA,NA,TRBJ2-7,TRBV19,TGTGCCAGTAGTATAGATGACAAGCTTTTCTACGAGCAGTACTTC,CASSIDDKLFYEQYF
NA,NA,TRBJ2-7,TRBV6-5,TGTGCCAGCAGTTACTCGGGACATCTATACGAGCAGTACTTC,CASSYSGHLYEQYF
NA,NA,TRBJ2-1,TRBV6-1,TGTGCCAGCAGTGAATTCTGGTCTGCCCTATACAATGAGCAGTTCTTC,CASSEFWSALYNEQFF
NA,NA,TRBJ1-1,TRBV6-4,TGTGCCAGCAGTGACGGCGTGTCCCGACAGCGACCACAAATGAACACTGAAGCTTTCTTT,CASSDGVSRQRPQMNTEAFF
NA,NA,TRBJ1-4,TRBV6-5,TGTGCCAGCAGTTACTCGAGAAGGGCCACAGGAGGGAAACTGTTTTTT,CASSYSRRATGGKLFF
NA,TRBD1,TRBJ2-2,TRBV27,TGTGCCAGCAGACCCGGACAGGGAAGGTCGACCGGGGAGCTGTTTTTT,CASRPGQGRSTGELFF
NA,NA,TRBJ2-2,TRBV19,TGTGCCAGTAGTATAGCCCGGTTTGCCGGGGAGCTGTTTTTT,CASSIARFAGELFF
NA,NA,TRBJ2-1,TRBV28,TGTGCCAGCAGTATCGACAGCAATGAGCAGTTCTTC,CASSIDSNEQFF
NA,TRBD2,TRBJ2-7,TRBV29-1,TGCAGCGTTGAAGATAAAGCGGGAGTTTACGAGCAGTACTTC,CSVEDKAGVYEQYF
NA,NA,TRBJ1-4,TRBV29-1,TGCAGCGTCTTTCCCGCCGGGACAACAAATGAAAAACTGTTTTTT,CSVFPAGTTNEKLFF
NA,NA,TRBJ1-1,TRBV10-1,TGCGCCAGCAGTGAGCCACAAATCTCAGGGGATGCCACTGAAGCTTTCTTT,CASSEPQISGDATEAFF